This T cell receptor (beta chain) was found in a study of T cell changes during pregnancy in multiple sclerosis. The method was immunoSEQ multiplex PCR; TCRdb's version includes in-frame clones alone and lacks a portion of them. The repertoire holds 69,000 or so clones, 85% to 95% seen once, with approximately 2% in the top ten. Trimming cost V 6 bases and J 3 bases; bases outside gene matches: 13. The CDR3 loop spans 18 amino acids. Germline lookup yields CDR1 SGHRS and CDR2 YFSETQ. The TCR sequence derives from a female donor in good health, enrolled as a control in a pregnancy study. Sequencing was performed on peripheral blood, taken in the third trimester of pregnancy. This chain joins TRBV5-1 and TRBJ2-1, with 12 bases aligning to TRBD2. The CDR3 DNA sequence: TGCGCCAGCATGGAGGCACTAGCGGGAGGACTCTACTACAATGAGCAGTTCTTC. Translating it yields CASMEALAGGLYYNEQFF. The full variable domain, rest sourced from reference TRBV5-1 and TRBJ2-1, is KAGVTQTPRYLIKTRGQQVTLSCSPISGHRSVSWYQQTPGQGLQFLFEYFSETQRNKGNFPGRFSGRQFSNSRSEMNVSTLELGDSALYLCASMEALAGGLYYNEQFFGPGTRLTVL.